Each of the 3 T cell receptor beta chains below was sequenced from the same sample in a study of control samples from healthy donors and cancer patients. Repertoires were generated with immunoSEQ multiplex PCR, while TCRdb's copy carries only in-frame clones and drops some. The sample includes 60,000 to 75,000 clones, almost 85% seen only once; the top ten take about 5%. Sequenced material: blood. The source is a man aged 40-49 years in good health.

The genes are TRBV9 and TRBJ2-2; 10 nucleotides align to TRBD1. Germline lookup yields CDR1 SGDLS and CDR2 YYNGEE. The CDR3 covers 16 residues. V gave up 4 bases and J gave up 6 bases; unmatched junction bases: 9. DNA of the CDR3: TGTGCCAGCAGCCTAGGGACAGGGGCGGACGCCGGGGAGCTGTTTTTT. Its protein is CASSLGTGADAGELFF.

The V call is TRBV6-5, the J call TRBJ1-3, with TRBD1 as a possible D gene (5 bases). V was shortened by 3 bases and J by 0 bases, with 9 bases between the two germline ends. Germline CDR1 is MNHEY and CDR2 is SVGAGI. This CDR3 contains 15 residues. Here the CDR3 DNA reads TGTGCCAGCAGTTATGGGGGGATCTCTGGAAACACCATATATTTT. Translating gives CASSYGGISGNTIYF.

This CDR3 is CASGLAPGRELFF. The CDR3 nucleotides are TGTGCTAGTGGTTTGGCGCCCGGGAGGGAGCTGTTTTTT. The rearrangement uses TRBV12-5 and TRBJ2-2; D is perhaps TRBD2 (5 bases). This CDR3 comprises 13 residues. Germline V gene lookup returns CDR1 LGHNT and CDR2 FRNRAP. V was clipped by 1 base and J by 9 bases, with 9 bases between them.